A selection of T cell receptor beta chains follows, all from one sample in a study of vaccination and CD4 T cells after COVID-19. TCRdb re-analysed the PCR reads in MiXCR, keeping a single row per CDR3 protein. The table records about 12,000 distinct CDR3 sequences, under 35% of them present only once. No antigen has been assigned to these receptors. This sample comprised CD4+ T cells from blood, cultured in vitro, obtained after SARS-CoV-2 vaccination. These receptors were taken from a human donor who had recovered from COVID-19. CDR3s include the opening cysteine and the closing phenylalanine or tryptophan. The order of the fields is D gene, J gene, clone size, V gene, CDR3 protein, CDR3 DNA. A D gene is named only where the DNA matches it firmly. Size values are once, few and many counts, or a class for expanded clones, and some rows have none.

NA,TRBJ2-3,few,TRBV29-1,CSVKVYRDSTDTQYF,TGCAGCGTTAAGGTTTATAGGGACAGCACAGATACGCAGTATTTT
TRBD1,TRBJ2-3,few,TRBV7-2,CASSKGQGGRDTQYF,TGTGCCAGCAGCAAAGGACAGGGGGGGCGTGATACGCAGTATTTT
TRBD2,TRBJ2-1,few,TRBV7-8,CASSSKRESPRLRLDEQFF,TGTGCCAGCAGCTCAAAGCGGGAGAGTCCACGATTAAGGCTCGATGAGCAGTTCTTC
TRBD2,TRBJ2-1,NA,TRBV19,CASGLLAGTDYNEQFF,TGTGCCAGTGGATTACTAGCGGGGACTGACTACAATGAGCAGTTCTTC
NA,TRBJ2-7,NA,TRBV6-5,CASSSTGGGYEQYF,TGTGCCAGCAGTTCTACAGGAGGCGGTTACGAGCAGTACTTC
NA,TRBJ2-1,NA,TRBV19,CASSSFGAGSNEQFF,TGTGCCAGTTCGTCATTCGGGGCGGGAAGCAATGAGCAGTTCTTC
NA,TRBJ1-1,medium-sized,TRBV11-2,CATSRNRDTEAFF,TGTGCCACCTCACGGAATAGGGACACTGAAGCTTTCTTT
NA,TRBJ2-1,NA,TRBV20-1,CSARVGGREQFF,TGCAGTGCTAGAGTCGGGGGGCGGGAGCAGTTCTTC
NA,TRBJ2-5,NA,TRBV15,CATSRDPAGAQGTQYF,TGTGCCACCAGCAGAGATCCGGCAGGGGCTCAGGGGACCCAGTACTTC
TRBD1,TRBJ2-7,NA,TRBV2,CASSAGQGGWQYF,TGTGCCAGCAGTGCGGGACAGGGCGGATGGCAGTACTTC
NA,TRBJ2-6,NA,TRBV6-2/TRBV6-3,CASSYPGLTGANVLTF,TGTGCCAGCAGTTACCCGGGACTTACTGGGGCCAACGTCCTGACTTTC
TRBD1,TRBJ2-7,NA,TRBV19,CASSTGQGASVTYEQYF,TGTGCCAGTAGTACGGGACAGGGGGCTTCTGTAACGTACGAGCAGTACTTC
TRBD1,TRBJ2-3,NA,TRBV24-1,CATSDPGQHTQYF,TGTGCCACCAGTGATCCGGGACAGCATACGCAGTATTTT
NA,TRBJ1-1,NA,TRBV12-3/TRBV12-4,CASSRAGARNTEAFF,TGTGCCAGCAGTCGGGCAGGGGCTAGGAACACTGAAGCTTTCTTT
NA,TRBJ1-6,NA,TRBV4-1,CASSQTFQALSSYNSPLHF,TGCGCCAGCAGCCAAACCTTTCAGGCTCTGAGCTCCTATAATTCACCCCTCCACTTT
NA,TRBJ1-2,NA,TRBV4-1,CASSQAPGYGYTF,TGCGCCAGCAGCCAAGCGCCGGGTTATGGCTACACCTTC
NA,TRBJ2-5,NA,TRBV19,CASSYSETQYF,TGTGCCAGTAGTTACTCGGAGACCCAGTACTTC
TRBD1,TRBJ2-1,few,TRBV7-7,CASSFGTGSYNEQFF,TGTGCCAGCAGCTTCGGGACAGGATCGTACAATGAGCAGTTCTTC
NA,TRBJ2-7,NA,TRBV14,CASSSTADLISYEQYF,TGTGCCAGCAGCTCAACTGCAGACCTAATCTCCTACGAGCAGTACTTC
NA,TRBJ1-2,NA,TRBV20-1,CSARDQGDRDYTF,TGCAGTGCTAGAGATCAAGGGGATAGGGACTACACCTTC
TRBD2,TRBJ2-1,NA,TRBV20-1,CSADGGFLAGESDEQFF,TGCAGTGCCGACGGAGGATTCCTAGCGGGAGAGTCGGATGAGCAGTTCTTC
NA,TRBJ2-1,once,TRBV10-3,CAISQTSFDEQFF,TGTGCCATCAGTCAGACTAGTTTCGATGAGCAGTTCTTC
NA,TRBJ1-1,NA,TRBV7-2,CASSLVRGTEAFF,TGTGCCAGCAGCTTAGTCAGAGGGACTGAAGCTTTCTTT
TRBD1,TRBJ1-5,few,TRBV27,CASSQTGQVLYSNQPQHF,TGTGCCAGCAGCCAGACCGGACAGGTACTTTATAGCAATCAGCCCCAGCATTTT
NA,TRBJ1-2,few,TRBV21-1,CASSQETGGRYGYTF,TGTGCCAGCAGCCAAGAAACAGGGGGTCGCTATGGCTACACCTTC
NA,TRBJ1-1,few,TRBV20-1,CSASGQTEAFF,TGCAGTGCTAGCGGCCAGACTGAAGCTTTCTTT
NA,TRBJ2-3,NA,TRBV5-1,CASSFQLVGTDTQYF,TGCGCCAGCAGCTTCCAACTCGTAGGTACAGATACGCAGTATTTT
NA,TRBJ1-1,few,TRBV7-2,CASSLAAGRGRTEAFF,TGTGCCAGCAGCTTAGCGGCAGGGCGGGGTCGCACTGAAGCTTTCTTT
TRBD2,TRBJ2-7,few,TRBV30,CAWSVLLGLAGGRSGEQYF,TGTGCCTGGAGTGTATTATTGGGACTAGCGGGAGGACGTTCTGGCGAGCAGTACTTC
NA,TRBJ2-1,NA,TRBV7-2,CASGGDPVKQFF,TGTGCCAGCGGAGGGGACCCTGTTAAGCAGTTCTTC
NA,TRBJ2-1,few,TRBV19,CASSIPGRYDNEQFF,TGTGCCAGTAGTATCCCCGGGAGATACGACAATGAGCAGTTCTTC
TRBD2,TRBJ2-7,NA,TRBV20-1,CSAKGTSGANSYEQYF,TGCAGTGCTAAAGGGACTAGCGGGGCCAATTCCTACGAGCAGTACTTC
TRBD2,TRBJ2-3,few,TRBV20-1,CSAAGGRIDTQYF,TGCAGTGCCGCGGGGGGGCGTATAGATACGCAGTATTTT
NA,TRBJ2-1,NA,TRBV12-3/TRBV12-4,CASSPAQRASTYNEQFF,TGTGCCAGCAGTCCAGCCCAGCGGGCGTCTACCTACAATGAGCAGTTCTTC
NA,TRBJ2-3,few,TRBV6-2/TRBV6-3,CAIKAPSTDTQYF,TGTGCCATCAAAGCCCCCAGCACAGATACGCAGTATTTT
NA,TRBJ1-1,few,TRBV7-2,CASSSGPAAEAFF,TGTGCCAGCAGCTCCGGACCCGCCGCTGAAGCTTTCTTT
NA,TRBJ1-4,few,TRBV6-1,CASSRGTGRNEKLFF,TGTGCCAGCAGTCGTGGCACAGGCCGAAATGAAAAACTGTTTTTT
TRBD1,TRBJ1-3,few,TRBV20-1,CSASSAGGGNTIYF,TGCAGTGCTAGCTCTGCAGGGGGAGGAAACACCATATATTTT
TRBD1,TRBJ2-5,NA,TRBV20-1,CSAKGRGPETQYF,TGCAGTGCTAAGGGCAGGGGGCCAGAGACCCAGTACTTC
NA,TRBJ2-3,NA,TRBV6-4,CASSDSRADTQYF,TGTGCCAGCAGTGACTCGAGGGCAGATACGCAGTATTTT
NA,TRBJ2-2,NA,TRBV24-1,CATSALGLYTGELFF,TGTGCCACCAGTGCCTTGGGATTATACACCGGGGAGCTGTTTTTT
NA,TRBJ2-3,NA,TRBV20-1,CSARDGQGKADTQYF,TGCAGTGCTAGAGATGGGCAGGGGAAGGCAGATACGCAGTATTTT
TRBD2,TRBJ2-3,NA,TRBV30,CAWRKLAGLTDTQYF,TGTGCCTGGAGGAAACTAGCGGGACTCACAGATACGCAGTATTTT
NA,TRBJ1-5,few,TRBV7-6,CASSVGGASNQPQHF,TGTGCCAGCAGCGTAGGAGGGGCCAGCAATCAGCCCCAGCATTTT
NA,TRBJ1-1,NA,TRBV9,CASSVVPRGVVNTEAFF,TGTGCCAGCAGCGTAGTCCCAAGGGGGGTGGTGAACACTGAAGCTTTCTTT
NA,TRBJ2-2,NA,TRBV2,CASSEWGPGAVTGELFF,TGTGCCAGCAGTGAATGGGGTCCGGGAGCCGTGACCGGGGAGCTGTTTTTT
TRBD2,TRBJ2-7,NA,TRBV2,CASRVTSGRASGEQYF,TGTGCCAGCAGGGTCACTAGCGGGAGGGCTTCGGGGGAGCAGTACTTC
NA,TRBJ1-2,NA,TRBV12-3/TRBV12-4,CASSLPGLTYGYTF,TGTGCCAGCAGTTTACCGGGCCTCACTTATGGCTACACCTTC
TRBD2,TRBJ2-3,few,TRBV24-1,CATSDPTLAVTDTQYF,TGTGCCACCAGTGATCCCACCCTAGCGGTCACAGATACGCAGTATTTT
NA,TRBJ2-7,NA,TRBV20-1,CSATGTEYEQYF,TGCAGTGCCACCGGGACTGAATACGAGCAGTACTTC
NA,TRBJ2-7,NA,TRBV12-3/TRBV12-4,CASIPQGRSTYEQYF,TGTGCCAGCATCCCCCAGGGGCGGTCAACCTACGAGCAGTACTTC